One and the same sample provided the 31 T cell receptor beta chains below, sequenced in a study of blood T cell repertoires in COVID-19. Generated by immunoSEQ multiplex PCR, the TCRdb table keeps only in-frame clones and is missing some. Counted here are fewer than 85,000 clones, around nine tenths occurring once; the ten biggest clones make up 4.6%. Material for sequencing was peripheral blood. All receptors derive from a man over 45 with active COVID-19.

This clone was observed a handful of times. The chain combines TRBV4-2 with TRBJ1-6; D gene unclear. Germline values: CDR1 LGHNA, CDR2 YNFKEQ. The CDR3 extends over 14 amino acids. Between the trimmed V and J ends, which lost 2 bases and 6 bases, there was a span of 8 bases. The CDR3 sequence: CASSQRRGNSPLHF. The CDR3 DNA follows: TGTGCCAGCAGCCAACGACGGGGTAATTCACCCCTCCACTTT.

The chain couples TRBV7-3 to TRBJ2-1; 7 bases align to TRBD2. Germline-derived CDR1 and CDR2 are SGHTA and FQGTGA. This CDR3 is 16 amino acids long. The J segment lost 4 bases and the V segment lost 5 bases, leaving 11 bases of the junction unmatched. DNA of the CDR3: TGTGCCAGCAGCCCCTCTTCCAGCGGGAATTACAATGAGCAGTTCTTC. Translating it yields CASSPSSSGNYNEQFF.

This clone appeared a single time. V usage is TRBV3-1 (or the pseudogene TRBV3-2) and J usage is TRBJ2-3; D unresolved. This CDR3 spans 17 amino acids. V was cut by 6 bases and J by 0 bases, with 19 bases left in between. Germline V gene lookup returns CDR1 LGHDT and CDR2 YNNKEL (reference sequence). The DNA of the CDR3 is TGTGCCAGCAGTCGCGTTTTTGGTGGGCTGAGCACAGATACGCAGTATTTT. It specifies CASSRVFGGLSTDTQYF.

The chain has TRBV5-4 and TRBJ2-2, with 10 positions matching TRBD2. The CDR3 has 15 residues. The junction had 4 bases not matched to a gene; V was cut back by 4 bases and J by 4 bases. The germline CDR1 and CDR2 sequences are SGHNT and YYREEE (reference sequence). In DNA form, the CDR3 reads TGTGCCAGCAGCCAAGGGACTAGCGCCACCGGGGAGCTGTTTTTT. Protein product: CASSQGTSATGELFF.

V and J are TRBV15 and TRBJ1-2; D remains unclear. Per germline, CDR1 LNHNV and CDR2 YYDKDF (reference sequence). This CDR3 is 14 amino acids long. Trimming shortened V by 5 bases and J by 2 bases, and 12 bases separated the two germline ends. CDR3 in DNA: TGTGCCACCAGCCCCCCCCAGGTAAACTATGGCTACACCTTC. Translating gives CATSPPQVNYGYTF. Full variable domain (rest looked up from reference TRBV15 and TRBJ1-2): DAMVIQNPRYQVTQFGKPVTLSCSQTLNHNVMYWYQQKSSQAPKLLFHYYDKDFNNEADTPDNFQSRRPNTSFCFLDIRSPGLGDTAMYLCATSPPQVNYGYTFGSGTRLTVV.

This chain joins TRBV5-1 and TRBJ1-2, with D possibly TRBD1 on 6 matching bases. The germline V gene encodes CDR1 SGHRS and CDR2 YFSETQ. The CDR3 is made up of 14 amino acids. V was shortened by 5 bases and J by 3 bases, with 14 bases between the two germline ends. The CDR3 reads CASRPTGSDYGYTF. The CDR3 nucleotides read TGCGCCAGCAGACCTACAGGGTCGGACTATGGCTACACCTTC.

The rearrangement joins TRBV7-9 to TRBJ2-1; 12 nucleotides line up with TRBD2. With V trimmed by 5 bases and J by 4 bases, 15 bases remained unmatched. CDR3 length equals 19 residues. Germline V gene sequence: CDR1 SEHNR, CDR2 FQNEAQ (reference sequence). CDR3 sequence (DNA): TGTGCCAGCAGCCCCGGACTAGCGGGGATCATTTCAACGTACAATGAGCAGTTCTTC. Protein product: CASSPGLAGIISTYNEQFF.

The chain carries TRBV24-1 and TRBJ2-7; D call uncertain. Trimming took off 9 bases at V and 3 bases at J, with 14 bases between the two ends. The germline gives CDR1 KGHDR, CDR2 SFDVKD. The CDR3 is made up of 13 amino acids. The CDR3 DNA reads as TGTGCCACCCCCGGCGAGGCGGACTACGAGCAGTACTTC. Amino acid sequence: CATPGEADYEQYF.

The chain couples TRBV5-4 to TRBJ2-7, with TRBD1 as a possible D gene (6 bases). Germline lookup yields CDR1 SGHNT and CDR2 YYREEE (reference sequence). The V and J ends lost 0 bases and 3 bases respectively, with 10 bases between them. CDR3 length equals 14 residues. CDR3 nucleotide sequence: TGTGCCAGCAGCTTGGGTGGGGGCTACTACGAGCAGTACTTC. This translates into CASSLGGGYYEQYF.

The V and J genes are TRBV18 and TRBJ2-7; 9 bases are a match to TRBD1. Germline V gene sequence: CDR1 KGHSH, CDR2 LQKENI. V shed 3 bases and J 2 bases; nucleotides not matched to a gene: 2. The CDR3 runs 14 residues. CDR3 nucleotides: TGTGCCAGCTCACCGGGACAGGGCCCCTACGAGCAGTACTTC. Encoded protein: CASSPGQGPYEQYF.

This chain connects TRBV19 to TRBJ1-2, with 7 bases that match TRBD1. Per the germline V gene, CDR1 is LNHDA and CDR2 is SQIVND (reference sequence). Unmatched junction bases numbered 3, after V lost 3 bases and J lost 2 bases. The CDR3 runs to 14 residues. In DNA form, the CDR3 reads TGTGCCAGTAGTATCACGACAGGGAACTATGGCTACACCTTC. Protein product: CASSITTGNYGYTF.

The rearrangement joins TRBV20-1 to TRBJ2-5, with 9 bases fitting TRBD1. The length of the CDR3 is 13 residues. V was pared by 3 bases and J by 5 bases, with 4 bases of the junction left unmatched. Per the germline V gene, CDR1 is DFQATT and CDR2 is SNEGSKA (reference sequence). CDR3 in amino acids: CSASNRGRETQYF. CDR3 nucleotide sequence: TGCAGTGCTAGTAACAGGGGGCGGGAGACCCAGTACTTC.

The rearrangement links TRBV7-9 to TRBJ1-2; D call uncertain. Germline-derived CDR1 and CDR2 are SEHNR and FQNEAQ (reference sequence). The V gene lost 1 base and the J gene lost 4 bases, with 16 bases spanning the gap. CDR3 length equals 16 residues. DNA of the CDR3: TGTGCCAGCAGCTTAGATCCGTCAGGCGAAGGCTATGGCTACACCTTC. Encoded protein: CASSLDPSGEGYGYTF. Together with reference TRBV7-9 and TRBJ1-2, the CDR3 gives the full variable domain: DTGVSQNPRHKITKRGQNVTFRCDPISEHNRLYWYRQTLGQGPEFLTYFQNEAQLEKSRLLSDRFSAERPKGSFSTLEIQRTEQGDSAMYLCASSLDPSGEGYGYTFGSGTRLTVV.

V is TRBV4-1 and J is TRBJ2-1, with 7 bases matching TRBD2. This CDR3 contains 14 residues. The J segment lost 8 bases and the V segment lost 0 bases, leaving 4 bases of the junction unmatched. Germline CDR1 and CDR2: MGHRA and YSYEKL. CDR3 DNA: TGCGCCAGCAGCCAAGATGCGGGGAGGGATGAGCAGTTCTTC. It encodes CASSQDAGRDEQFF.

V usage is TRBV5-8 and J usage is TRBJ1-5, with D unclear. The length of the CDR3 is 14 residues. Germline CDR1 and CDR2: SGHTS and YDEGEE. V lost 5 bases and J lost 1, with 10 bases in between. CDR3 loop: CASREGLSNQPQHF. The CDR3 DNA reads as TGTGCCAGCAGGGAGGGCCTGAGCAATCAGCCCCAGCATTTT.

V and J are TRBV10-1 and TRBJ2-1, with TRBD2 matching 8 bases. The junction had 4 bases not matched to a gene; V was cut back by 5 bases and J by 7 bases. The CDR3 is made up of 13 amino acids. Looked up from germline, CDR1 is WNHNN and CDR2 is SYGVQD (reference sequence). CDR3 in amino acids: CASSLSGANEQFF. Here the CDR3 DNA reads TGCGCCAGCAGTCTTAGCGGGGCGAATGAGCAGTTCTTC.

This clone was recorded once. The chain joins TRBV3-1 (or the pseudogene TRBV3-2) to TRBJ2-7; TRBD2 aligns across 11 bases. The germline V gene has CDR1 LGHDT and CDR2 YNNKEL (reference sequence). The V gene end was trimmed by 0 bases and the J gene end by 12 bases; junction bases not matched to a gene: 10. CDR3 length equals 15 residues. CDR3 nucleotide sequence: TGTGCCAGCAGCCAAGATTTTAGCGGGAGGGGCCAGTGGTACTTC. It translates to CASSQDFSGRGQWYF.

This chain joins TRBV5-6 and TRBJ1-5; D ambiguous. The V end was cut by 0 bases, the J end by 3 bases, with 10 bases between. CDR1 is SGHDT and CDR2 is YYEEEE in the germline V gene. This CDR3 has 15 residues. The chain's CDR3 is CASSLGRKLNQPQHF. The CDR3 nucleotides are TGTGCCAGCAGCTTGGGGCGGAAGCTCAATCAGCCCCAGCATTTT.

The chain joins TRBV6-6 to TRBJ2-1; the match to TRBD2 covers 13 bases. This CDR3 has 16 amino acids. Germline V CDR1 and CDR2: MNHNY, SVGAGI (reference sequence). The V gene end was trimmed by 6 bases and the J gene end by 3 bases; junction bases not matched to a gene: 5. In DNA form, the CDR3 reads TGTGCCAGCAGGGGGGGGACTAGCGGGAACTACAATGAGCAGTTCTTC. This codes for CASRGGTSGNYNEQFF.

The chain recombines TRBV29-1 with TRBJ2-3, with a weak D call TRBD2 (5 bases). CDR1 SQVTM and CDR2 ANQGSEA come from the germline V gene. V shed 5 bases and J shed 0 bases, with 12 bases lying between them. This CDR3 has 14 amino acids. CDR3 sequence: CSVHPRTSTDTQYF. The CDR3 bases are TGCAGCGTTCATCCCCGGACTAGCACAGATACGCAGTATTTT.

The chain carries TRBV2 and TRBJ2-7; 8 nucleotides agree with TRBD2. J was trimmed by 5 bases and V by 7 bases; bases with no gene match: 10. The CDR3 is 14 residues long. CDR1 and CDR2 (germline): SNHLY, FYNNEI. The CDR3 here is CASTFQGLVNEQYF. CDR3 sequence (DNA): TGTGCCAGCACTTTTCAGGGACTAGTAAACGAGCAGTACTTC.

The chain has TRBV9 and TRBJ2-1; tentative D call: TRBD2 (7 bases). The V gene's germline CDR1 is SGDLS and CDR2 YYNGEE. V lost 0 bases and J lost 9, with 16 bases in between. The length of the CDR3 is 15 residues. DNA of the CDR3: TGTGCCAGCAGCGTAGGGGCAAGGGGGGGAAGTGAGCAGTTCTTC. Its translation is CASSVGARGGSEQFF.

The V call is TRBV6-5, the J call TRBJ2-5; D gene unclear. Trimming left V 8 bases short and J 2 bases short, with 6 bases between. Germline-derived CDR1 and CDR2 are MNHEY and SVGAGI. The CDR3 loop spans 11 amino acids. This CDR3 reads CASESQETQYF. The CDR3 nucleotides read TGTGCCAGCGAGTCGCAAGAGACCCAGTACTTC.

The rearrangement uses TRBV5-1 and TRBJ1-5; 7 bases are a match to TRBD1. The ends lost 8 bases at V and 1 base at J; junction bases unmatched: 3. CDR3 size: 13 residues. Germline CDR1 reads SGHRS; CDR2 reads YFSETQ. DNA for the CDR3: TGCGCCAGTTCGACAGGGAGCAATCAGCCCCAGCATTTT. It yields the protein CASSTGSNQPQHF.

The chain uses TRBV11-2 and TRBJ1-6; tentatively, D is TRBD1 (5 bases). This CDR3 spans 14 amino acids. Germline CDR1 reads SGHAT; CDR2 reads FQNNGV. The V end was cut by 7 bases, the J end by 8 bases, with 15 bases between. The CDR3 here is CASTFLGADSPLHF. The CDR3 DNA is TGTGCCAGCACCTTCCTAGGGGCGGATTCACCCCTCCACTTT.

This chain joins TRBV7-9 and TRBJ2-5; possible D gene TRBD1, 5 bases. Germline assignment: CDR1 SEHNR and CDR2 FQNEAQ (reference sequence). The CDR3 has 15 amino acids. Trimming took off 1 base at V and 3 bases at J, with 12 bases between the two ends. The CDR3 sequence: CASSLVWGGKETQYF. For the CDR3, the DNA is TGTGCCAGCAGCTTAGTTTGGGGCGGAAAAGAGACCCAGTACTTC.

The CDR3 spells CTSGLRVGYTF. CDR3 sequence (DNA): TGCACCAGCGGCCTGCGGGTTGGCTACACCTTC. The chain joins TRBV1 to TRBJ1-2. TRBV1 is labeled a pseudogene. The length of the CDR3 is 11 residues.

The V and J genes are TRBV2 and TRBJ2-5; D unclear. The V gene's germline CDR1 is SNHLY and CDR2 FYNNEI. V dropped 1 base and J dropped 1 base, with 4 bases sitting between them. This CDR3 region has 13 residues. CDR3: CASSEELQETQYF. DNA for the CDR3: TGTGCCAGCAGTGAAGAACTCCAAGAGACCCAGTACTTC. Full variable domain (outside the CDR3, taken from reference TRBV2 and TRBJ2-5): EPEVTQTPSHQVTQMGQEVILRCVPISNHLYFYWYRQILGQKVEFLVSFYNNEISEKSEIFDDQFSVERPDGSNFTLKIRSTKLEDSAMYFCASSEELQETQYFGPGTRLLVL.

The chain joins TRBV7-2 to TRBJ2-7; 12 positions match TRBD2. Germline CDR1 is SGHTA and CDR2 is FQGNSA. The CDR3 is made up of 15 amino acids. The ends lost 6 bases at V and 9 bases at J; junction bases unmatched: 12. Here the CDR3 reads CASSTPSGGAPRQYF. DNA for the CDR3: TGTGCCAGCAGTACACCTAGCGGGGGGGCCCCTCGGCAGTACTTC.

This chain joins TRBV3-1 (or the pseudogene TRBV3-2) and TRBJ2-3; 14 bases fit TRBD2. The CDR3 is 16 residues long. The V gene end was trimmed by 4 bases and the J gene end by 4 bases; junction bases not matched to a gene: 4. Germline-derived CDR1 and CDR2 are LGHDT and YNNKEL (reference sequence). The CDR3 sequence is CASSLTSGGASDTQYF. In DNA, the CDR3 is TGTGCCAGCAGCCTGACTAGCGGGGGGGCCTCAGATACGCAGTATTTT.

The J gene is TRBJ2-5, the V gene TRBV7-2; 9 bases match TRBD1. V was clipped by 5 bases and J by 5 bases; unmatched bases: 6. Germline CDR1 SGHTA, CDR2 FQGNSA. The CDR3 extends over 14 amino acids. The CDR3 loop reads CASSLDRGRETQYF. As DNA, the CDR3 is TGTGCCAGCAGCCTGGACAGGGGTAGGGAGACCCAGTACTTC.